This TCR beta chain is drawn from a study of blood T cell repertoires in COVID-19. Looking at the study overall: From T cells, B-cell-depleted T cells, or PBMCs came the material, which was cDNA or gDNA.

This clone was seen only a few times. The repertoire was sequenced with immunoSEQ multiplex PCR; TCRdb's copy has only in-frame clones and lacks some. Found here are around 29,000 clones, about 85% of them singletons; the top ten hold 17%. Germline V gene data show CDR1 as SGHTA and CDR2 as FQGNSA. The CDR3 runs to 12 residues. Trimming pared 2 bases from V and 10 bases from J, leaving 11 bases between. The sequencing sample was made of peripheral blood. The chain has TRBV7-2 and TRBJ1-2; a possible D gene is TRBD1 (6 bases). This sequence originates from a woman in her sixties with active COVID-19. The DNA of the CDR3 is TGTGCCAGCAGCTTATTGGGGGCCGACTACACCTTC. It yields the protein CASSLLGADYTF. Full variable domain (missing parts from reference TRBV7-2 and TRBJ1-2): GAGVSQSPSNKVTEKGKDVELRCDPISGHTALYWYRQSLGQGLEFLIYFQGNSAPDKSGLPSDRFSAERTGGSVSTLTIQRTQQEDSAVYLCASSLLGADYTFGSGTRLTVV.